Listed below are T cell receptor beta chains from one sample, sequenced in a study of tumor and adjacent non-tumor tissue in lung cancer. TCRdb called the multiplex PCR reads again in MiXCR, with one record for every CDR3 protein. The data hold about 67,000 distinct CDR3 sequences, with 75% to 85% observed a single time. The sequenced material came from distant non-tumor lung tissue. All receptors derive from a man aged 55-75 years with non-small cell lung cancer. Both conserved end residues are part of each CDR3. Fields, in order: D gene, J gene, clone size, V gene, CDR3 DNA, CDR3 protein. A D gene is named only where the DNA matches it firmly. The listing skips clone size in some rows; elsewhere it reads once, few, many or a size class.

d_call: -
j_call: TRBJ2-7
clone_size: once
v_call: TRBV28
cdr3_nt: TGTGCCAGCAGTTTTAAGATGGCGGTGTCTCTCTACGGGCAGTACTTC
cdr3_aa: CASSFKMAVSLYGQYF

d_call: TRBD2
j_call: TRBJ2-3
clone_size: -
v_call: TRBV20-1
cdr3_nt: TGCAGTGCCTCCTCTCCAGCGGGAGACACAGATACGCGGTATTTT
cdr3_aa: CSASSPAGDTDTRYF

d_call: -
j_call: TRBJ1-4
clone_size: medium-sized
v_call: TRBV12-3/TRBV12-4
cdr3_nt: TGTGCCAGCAGTTTCGGGCGGGTTAATGAAAAACTGTTTTTT
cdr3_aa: CASSFGRVNEKLFF

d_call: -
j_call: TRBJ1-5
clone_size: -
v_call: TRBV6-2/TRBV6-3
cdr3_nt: TGTGCCAGCAGTTACTCCTCAATGGATTCGCATTTT
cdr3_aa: CASSYSSMDSHF

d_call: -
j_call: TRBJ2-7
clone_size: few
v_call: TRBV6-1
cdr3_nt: TGTGCCAGCAGTAAAGCAGGGGCCCCCTATGAGCAGTACTTC
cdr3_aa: CASSKAGAPYEQYF

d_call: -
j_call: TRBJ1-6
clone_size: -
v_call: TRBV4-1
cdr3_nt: TGCGCCAGCAGCCATGTTGGACAGAGTCAGGATTCACCCCTCCACTTC
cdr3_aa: CASSHVGQSQDSPLHF

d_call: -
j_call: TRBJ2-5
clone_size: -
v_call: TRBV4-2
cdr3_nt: TGTGGCAACAGCCAAGATCGGGGGGCGCGGGAGACTCAGTACTTC
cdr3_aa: CGNSQDRGARETQYF

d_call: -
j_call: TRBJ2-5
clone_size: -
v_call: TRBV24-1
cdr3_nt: TGTGCTACCTGTGATTTGAAGGGTGGGGACCTAGAGACCCAGTACTTC
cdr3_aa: CATCDLKGGDLETQYF

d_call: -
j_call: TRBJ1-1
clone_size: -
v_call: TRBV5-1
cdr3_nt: TGCGCCAGCTGCTGGACACAGAACACTGAAGCTTTCTTT
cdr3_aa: CASCWTQNTEAFF

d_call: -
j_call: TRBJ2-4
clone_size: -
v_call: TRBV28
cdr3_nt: TGTGCCATCGGCGGCCGGGCCGGAGCCAAAAATATTCAGTACTTC
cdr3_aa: CAIGGRAGAKNIQYF

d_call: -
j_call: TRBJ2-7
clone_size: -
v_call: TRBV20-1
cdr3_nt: TGCAGTGCTAGGGAGCGAGATCTCGAGCAGTACTTC
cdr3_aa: CSARERDLEQYF

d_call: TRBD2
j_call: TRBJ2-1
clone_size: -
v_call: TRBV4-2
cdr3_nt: TGTGCCAGCAGCCAAGATATAGCGGGAGGGCCCTCTTGCAATGAGCAGTTCTTC
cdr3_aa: CASSQDIAGGPSCNEQFF

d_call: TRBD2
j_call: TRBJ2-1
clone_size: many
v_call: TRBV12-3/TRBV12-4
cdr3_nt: TGTGCCAGCAGCCCTAGCGGGAGTCTTTTCAATGAGCAGTTCTTC
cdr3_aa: CASSPSGSLFNEQFF

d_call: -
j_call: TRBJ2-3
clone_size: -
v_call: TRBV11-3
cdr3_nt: TGTGCCAGCAGCTCAGGGCTAGCAAATAGCACAGACACGCAGTATTTC
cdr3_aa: CASSSGLANSTDTQYF

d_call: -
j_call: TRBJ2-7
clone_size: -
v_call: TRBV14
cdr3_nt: TGTGCCAGCAACCAGATCTCCTATGAGCAGTACTTC
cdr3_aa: CASNQISYEQYF

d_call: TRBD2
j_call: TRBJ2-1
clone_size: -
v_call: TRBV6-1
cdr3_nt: TGTGCTATCAAAACACTAGCGGGAGACTATGAGCAGTTCTTC
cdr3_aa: CAIKTLAGDYEQFF

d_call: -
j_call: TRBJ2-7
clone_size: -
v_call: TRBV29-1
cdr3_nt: TGCTGCGTTGATCAGGGGGGAACCTACGAGCAGTACTTC
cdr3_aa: CCVDQGGTYEQYF

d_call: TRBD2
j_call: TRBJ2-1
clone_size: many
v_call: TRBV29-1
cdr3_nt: TGCAGCGTAGCCGGGACTAGCGGGAGCTATGAGCAGTTCTTC
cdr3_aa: CSVAGTSGSYEQFF

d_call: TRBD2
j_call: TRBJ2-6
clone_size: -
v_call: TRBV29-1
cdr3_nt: TGCGGCGTTGCAGCGGGAGGTACTCGGGTCAACGTCCTGACTTTC
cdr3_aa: CGVAAGGTRVNVLTF

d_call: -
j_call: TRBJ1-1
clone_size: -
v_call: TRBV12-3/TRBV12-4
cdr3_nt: TGTGACAGCAGTTTGATGGGGCATACCGAAGCTTTATTT
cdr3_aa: CDSSLMGHTEALF

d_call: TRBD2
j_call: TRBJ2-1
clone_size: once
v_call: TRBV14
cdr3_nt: TGTGCCAGCAGCCCGGGACTAGCGGGAATTGATGAGCAGTCCTTC
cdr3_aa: CASSPGLAGIDEQSF

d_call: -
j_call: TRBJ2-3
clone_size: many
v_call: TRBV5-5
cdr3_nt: TGTGCCAGCAGCTCCTTGTCGACTCGCCGCACAGATACGCAGTATTTT
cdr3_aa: CASSSLSTRRTDTQYF

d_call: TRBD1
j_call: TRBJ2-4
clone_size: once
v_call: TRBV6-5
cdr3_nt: TGTGCCAGCAGTGCGACAGGGGCCAAAAACATTCAGTATTTC
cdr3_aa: CASSATGAKNIQYF

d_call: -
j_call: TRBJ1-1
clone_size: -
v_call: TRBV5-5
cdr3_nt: TGTGCCAGCAGCGTGGAAAGGGGATTTGAAGTTTTCTTT
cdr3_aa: CASSVERGFEVFF

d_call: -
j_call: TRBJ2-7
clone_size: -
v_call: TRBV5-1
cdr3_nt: TGCGCCAGCAACTCAGGGGACTTTTCCTCCTACGAGCAGTATTTC
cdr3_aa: CASNSGDFSSYEQYF

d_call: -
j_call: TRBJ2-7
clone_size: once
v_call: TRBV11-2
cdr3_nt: TGTGCCAGCAGCTTATCATCCGGGACCTACGAGCAGTACTTC
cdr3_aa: CASSLSSGTYEQYF

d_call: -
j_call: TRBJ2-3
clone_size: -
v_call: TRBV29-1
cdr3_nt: TGCAGCGTTGGCCATGGGGGAGATACGCGGTATTTT
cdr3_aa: CSVGHGGDTRYF

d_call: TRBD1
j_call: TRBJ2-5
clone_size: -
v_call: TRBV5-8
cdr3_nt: TGTGCCGGCAGCTTGGTCGGGACAGGGGAAGAGACCCGGTACTTC
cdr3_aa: CAGSLVGTGEETRYF

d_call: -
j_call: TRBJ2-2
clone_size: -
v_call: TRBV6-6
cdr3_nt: TGTGCCAGCAGTTTCACCTGGGGCGCCAGGAAGCTGTTTTTT
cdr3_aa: CASSFTWGARKLFF

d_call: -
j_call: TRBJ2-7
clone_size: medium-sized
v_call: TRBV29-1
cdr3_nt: TGCAGCGTTGAGGCGGACAGCTACGAGCAGTACTTC
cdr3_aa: CSVEADSYEQYF

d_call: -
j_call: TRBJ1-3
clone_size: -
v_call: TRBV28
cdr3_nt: TGTGCCAGCAGTAACAGCGTACCTAATGGAAACACCATATATTTT
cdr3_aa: CASSNSVPNGNTIYF

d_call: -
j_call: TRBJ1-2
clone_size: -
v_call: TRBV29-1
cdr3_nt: TGCAACGCCCTAGGGATCCTCTATAGCTACACCTTC
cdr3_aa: CNALGILYSYTF

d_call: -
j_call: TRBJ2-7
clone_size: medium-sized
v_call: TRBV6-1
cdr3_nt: TGTGCCAGCAGTGAAGCGCTGAGGGGTTACGAGCAGTACTTC
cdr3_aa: CASSEALRGYEQYF

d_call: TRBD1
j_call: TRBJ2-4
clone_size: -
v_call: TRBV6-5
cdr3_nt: TGTACCAGCAGTGCGACAGGGACCAAAAGCATTCAGTACTTC
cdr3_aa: CTSSATGTKSIQYF